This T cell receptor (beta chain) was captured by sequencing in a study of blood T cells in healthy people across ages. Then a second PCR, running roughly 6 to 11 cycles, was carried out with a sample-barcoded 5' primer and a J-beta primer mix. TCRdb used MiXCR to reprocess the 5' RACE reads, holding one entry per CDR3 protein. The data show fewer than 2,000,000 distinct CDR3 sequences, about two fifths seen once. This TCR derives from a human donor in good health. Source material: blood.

The CDR3 sequence: CASSSASVPKIYGYTF. DNA of the CDR3: TGTGCCAGCAGCTCGGCGAGTGTCCCTAAAATCTATGGCTACACCTTC. The V call is TRBV7-2, the J call TRBJ1-2, with D hard to call. Germline CDR1 and CDR2: SGHTA and FQGNSA. The CDR3 length is 16 residues. Trimming took off 4 bases at V and 4 bases at J, with 19 bases between the two ends.